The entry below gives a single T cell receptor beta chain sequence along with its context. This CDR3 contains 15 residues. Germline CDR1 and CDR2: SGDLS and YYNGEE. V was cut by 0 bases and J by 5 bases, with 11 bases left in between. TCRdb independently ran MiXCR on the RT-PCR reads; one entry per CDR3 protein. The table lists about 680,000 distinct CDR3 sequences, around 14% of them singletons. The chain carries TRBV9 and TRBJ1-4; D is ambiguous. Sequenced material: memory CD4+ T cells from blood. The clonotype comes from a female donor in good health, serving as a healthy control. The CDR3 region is CASSVALGMNEKLFF. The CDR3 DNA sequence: TGTGCCAGCAGCGTAGCTCTGGGGATGAATGAAAAACTGTTTTTT.